Following are 13 T cell receptor beta chains from one sample sequenced in a study of blood T cell repertoires in COVID-19. Generated by immunoSEQ multiplex PCR, the TCRdb table keeps only in-frame clones and is missing some. The sample includes more than 300,000 clones, 80% to 90% of them seen just once. The sequenced sample was PBMCs or T cells enriched from blood (not recorded which). The origin of the receptors is a middle-aged man in a cohort exposed to, infected with or recovered from COVID-19 (not recorded which).

The chain recombines TRBV6-5 with TRBJ2-1; 8 bases map to TRBD2. V lost 5 bases, J lost 0 bases, and 3 bases stayed unmatched. Germline V CDR1 and CDR2: MNHEY, SVGAGI. CDR3 length: 15 amino acids. In DNA, the CDR3 is TGTGCCAGCAGTATTAGCGGGATCTCCTACAATGAGCAGTTCTTC. Translated, it gives CASSISGISYNEQFF.

The gene calls are TRBV5-4 and TRBJ1-4; the D gene is possibly TRBD1 (6 bases). From germline, CDR1 is SGHNT and CDR2 YYREEE (reference sequence). Trimming stripped 4 bases from V and 4 bases from J, with 11 bases between. This CDR3 is built from 14 residues. Written as DNA, the CDR3 is TGTGCCAGCAGCCTGGACAGCGGTAATGAAAAACTGTTTTTT. This sequence encodes CASSLDSGNEKLFF.

The CDR3 reads CASSVSGRSAGELFF. CDR3 nucleotide sequence: TGTGCCAGCAGCGTGAGCGGGAGGAGCGCCGGGGAGCTGTTTTTT. The chain links TRBV9 to TRBJ2-2; 9 nucleotides agree with TRBD2. Trimming cost V 2 bases and J 6 bases; bases outside gene matches: 5. The CDR3 contains 15 residues. In germline, CDR1 is SGDLS, CDR2 YYNGEE.

The rearrangement joins TRBV2 to TRBJ1-2; D remains ambiguous. Trimming removed 4 bases from V and 7 bases from J, with 13 bases in between. The CDR3 consists of 13 residues. Germline V CDR1 and CDR2: SNHLY, FYNNEI. CDR3 sequence reads: CASSALLLGGYTF. For the CDR3, the DNA is TGTGCCAGCAGTGCTTTACTATTAGGTGGCTACACCTTC.

V and J are TRBV2 and TRBJ1-2, with TRBD1 matching over 7 bases. The CDR3 has 14 residues. Trimming cost V 6 bases and J 6 bases; bases outside gene matches: 10. CDR1 and CDR2 from the germline V gene are SNHLY and FYNNEI. CDR3 sequence: CASSLTGVRNGYTF. For the CDR3, the DNA is TGTGCCAGCAGCCTAACAGGGGTTCGGAATGGCTACACCTTC. The whole variable domain, filled in from reference TRBV2 and TRBJ1-2, reads EPEVTQTPSHQVTQMGQEVILRCVPISNHLYFYWYRQILGQKVEFLVSFYNNEISEKSEIFDDQFSVERPDGSNFTLKIRSTKLEDSAMYFCASSLTGVRNGYTFGSGTRLTVV.

The chain carries TRBV6-4 and TRBJ1-2; 9 positions agree with TRBD1. CDR1 is MRHNA, CDR2 SNTAGT, per germline. Unmatched junction bases numbered 11, after V lost 4 bases and J lost 11 bases. CDR3 length equals 14 residues. CDR3 region: CASSAVPGQGPYTF. As DNA, the CDR3 is TGTGCCAGCAGTGCCGTCCCGGGACAGGGTCCGTACACCTTC.

Written as DNA, the CDR3 is TGTGCCATCAGTGATTTCACAGGGGGCGGTGGAAACACCATATATTTT. As protein: CAISDFTGGGGNTIYF. This chain connects TRBV10-3 to TRBJ1-3, with TRBD1 identical over 9 bases. The ends lost 3 bases at V and 3 bases at J; junction bases unmatched: 6. CDR1 and CDR2 from the germline V gene are ENHRY and SYGVKD. This CDR3 has 16 amino acids.

The chain employs TRBV19 and TRBJ2-1, with 10 bases aligning to TRBD1. The CDR3 has 16 amino acids. Germline CDR1 reads LNHDA; CDR2 reads SQIVND (reference sequence). V shed 6 bases, J shed 9 bases, and the junction held 14 bases outside the gene matches. CDR3 residues: CASRAARQGARGEQFF. The CDR3 nucleotides read TGTGCCAGTAGGGCAGCAAGACAGGGGGCGCGGGGTGAGCAGTTCTTC.

CDR3 sequence reads: CASSSPMTRSGLHF. CDR3 sequence (DNA): TGTGCCAGCAGCTCCCCGATGACCCGTTCGGGCCTCCACTTT. The chain recombines TRBV5-4 with TRBJ1-6; D not certain. CDR3 length: 14 residues. The germline gives CDR1 SGHNT, CDR2 YYREEE (reference sequence). Trimming took 3 bases from V and 15 from J, leaving 19 bases between them.

The chain employs TRBV5-1 and TRBJ2-5; no firm D call. Germline CDR1 is SGHRS and CDR2 is YFSETQ. The CDR3 is made up of 15 amino acids. Trimming left V 2 bases short and J 5 bases short, with 16 bases between. The CDR3 nucleotides are TGCGCCAGCAGCTTTGGCTCCCAAAGGCGGGAGACCCAGTACTTC. Its protein is CASSFGSQRRETQYF.

The chain carries TRBV7-9 and TRBJ1-3, with D possibly being TRBD1 (6 bases). The length of the CDR3 is 15 residues. The germline V and J ends were trimmed by 6 bases and 0 bases, with 12 bases remaining between them. CDR1 SEHNR and CDR2 FQNEAQ come from the germline V gene (reference sequence). The CDR3 region has the DNA TGTGCCAGCAGTACCAACAGGGTCTCTGGAAACACCATATATTTT. Translating it yields CASSTNRVSGNTIYF. The full variable domain, with the rest looked up from reference TRBV7-9 and TRBJ1-3, is DTGVSQNPRHKITKRGQNVTFRCDPISEHNRLYWYRQTLGQGPEFLTYFQNEAQLEKSRLLSDRFSAERPKGSFSTLEIQRTEQGDSAMYLCASSTNRVSGNTIYFGEGSWLTVV.

This clone was picked up one time. This chain connects TRBV6-5 to TRBJ2-1, with TRBD2 identical over 14 bases. Per germline, CDR1 MNHEY and CDR2 SVGAGI. The CDR3 sequence is 14 residues long. V was clipped by 11 bases and J by 10 bases; unmatched bases: 10. For the CDR3, the DNA is TGTGCCGTAGGGACTAGCGGGAGTGTAAGGGAGCAGTTCTTC. Protein product: CAVGTSGSVREQFF.

The rearrangement uses TRBV7-9 and TRBJ1-6; 7 nucleotides align to TRBD1. The CDR3 contains 14 residues. Per the germline V gene, CDR1 is SEHNR and CDR2 is FQNEAQ (reference sequence). Trimming took 1 base from V and 8 from J; bases not matched to a gene: 2. CDR3 residues: CASSLEQGHSPLHF. In DNA form, the CDR3 reads TGTGCCAGCAGCTTAGAACAGGGGCATTCACCCCTCCACTTT.